Listed below are T cell receptor beta chains from one sample, sequenced in a study of T cell repertoires in cytomegalovirus infection. In TCRdb, the reads were re-called with MiXCR into one record per CDR3 protein. The top ten hold 10% to 15% of the sample, which has about 900,000 distinct CDR3 sequences, roughly a third seen once. Their antigens remain unidentified. The source was cultured CD8+ T cells from PBMCs, collected from culture after CMV antigen stimulation. These receptors were obtained from a human donor in good health (CMV status not recorded). Some clones in this sample may be carry-over from other donors' samples. The CDR3 runs from the conserved cysteine through the conserved F or W. D genes are given only for firm matches. Where a row states a size, it is once, few, many or the class of an expanded clone; other rows omit it.

D	size	V	J	CDR3	DNA
TRBD1	few	TRBV24-1	TRBJ2-2	CATSEATGANTGELFF	TGTGCCACCAGTGAAGCTACAGGGGCGAACACCGGGGAGCTGTTTTTT
TRBD1	few	TRBV3-1	TRBJ1-1	CASSQGTGGGTEAFF	TGTGCCAGCAGCCAAGGGACAGGGGGTGGAACTGAAGCTTTCTTT
NA	many	TRBV7-9	TRBJ2-5	CASSSFRDQETQYF	TGTGCCAGCAGCTCGTTTAGAGACCAAGAGACCCAGTACTTC
NA	NA	TRBV15	TRBJ2-2	CATSVGQTNTGELFF	TGTGCCACCTCCGTGGGGCAGACGAACACCGGGGAGCTGTTTTTT
NA	many	TRBV7-2	TRBJ1-5	CASSLEAQLSNQPQHF	TGTGCCAGCAGCTTAGAGGCACAGCTTAGCAATCAGCCCCAGCATTTT
NA	NA	TRBV7-6	TRBJ1-2	CASSLRTNGDGYTF	TGTGCCAGCAGCTTAAGGACAAACGGGGATGGCTACACCTTC
NA	few	TRBV29-1	TRBJ1-1	CSVEVQGNTEAFF	TGCAGCGTTGAAGTACAGGGCAACACTGAAGCTTTCTTT
NA	many	TRBV27	TRBJ2-6	CASSLSSGANVLTF	TGTGCCAGCAGCTTAAGCTCTGGGGCCAACGTCCTGACTTTC
NA	NA	TRBV10-3	TRBJ1-5	CAISDLGESGNQPQHF	TGTGCCATCAGTGACCTCGGGGAGAGCGGCAATCAGCCCCAGCATTTT
TRBD1	NA	TRBV4-1	TRBJ1-2	CASSSTGAAYGYTF	TGTGCCAGCAGCTCGACAGGGGCGGCCTATGGCTACACCTTC
NA	NA	TRBV3-1	TRBJ2-7	CASSQNIYEQYF	TGTGCCAGCAGCCAAAACATCTACGAGCAGTACTTC
NA	NA	TRBV29-1	TRBJ2-1	CSVEDRHSSRFF	TGCAGCGTTGAAGATCGGCACTCGTCTCGGTTCTTC
NA	NA	TRBV10-2	TRBJ1-6	CASSDGGLKSPLHF	TGCGCCAGCAGTGACGGGGGGCTAAAATCACCCCTCCACTTT
NA	few	TRBV6-6	TRBJ2-2	CASTLLLNTGELFF	TGTGCCAGCACCCTCTTATTGAACACCGGGGAGCTGTTTTTT
NA	NA	TRBV20-1	TRBJ1-5	CSARDLRVHNQPQHF	TGCAGTGCTAGAGATCTCCGGGTCCACAATCAGCCCCAGCATTTT
NA	NA	TRBV12-5	TRBJ2-5	CASGLVIRTHPETQYF	TGTGCTAGTGGTTTGGTAATAAGGACACACCCGGAGACCCAGTACTTC
TRBD1	NA	TRBV4-1	TRBJ1-1	CASSQENRGGIEAFF	TGCGCCAGCAGCCAAGAAAACAGGGGGGGGATTGAAGCTTTCTTT
NA	few	TRBV7-4	TRBJ1-4	CASSRPGDEKLFF	TGTGCCAGCAGTCGTCCGGGAGACGAAAAACTGTTTTTT
TRBD2	few	TRBV12-3/TRBV12-4	TRBJ2-3	CASKEYGGADDTQYF	TGTGCCAGCAAGGAGTACGGGGGGGCGGACGATACGCAGTATTTT
NA	NA	TRBV5-4	TRBJ2-1	CASSSGTGNQANEQFF	TGTGCCAGCAGCTCCGGGACTGGGAACCAGGCAAATGAGCAGTTCTTC
NA	NA	TRBV7-6	TRBJ2-7	CASSTSGEAYEQYF	TGTGCCAGCAGCACATCAGGGGAAGCGTACGAGCAGTACTTC